This T cell receptor (beta chain) was documented in a study of cytomegalovirus exposure and HLA in healthy donors. Study-wide results and caveats: It was reported that the classifier diagnosed cytomegalovirus status with high specificity and sensitivity in both the original and validation cohorts. Across donors, most TCRs were seen rarely, yet some public ones were widespread.

The data were produced by immunoSEQ multiplex PCR, yet TCRdb's version contains in-frame clones alone and is incomplete. There are about 270,000 clones in the sample; just over 85% occur only once, and about 1% lies in the top ten. Of note for this clone: Its cognate antigen is unknown.

This CDR3 is 15 amino acids long. Trimming took 4 bases from V and 6 from J, leaving 18 bases between them. Germline lookup yields CDR1 SGHTA and CDR2 FQGTGA. Material for sequencing was PBMCs. V usage is TRBV7-3 and J usage is TRBJ1-1; D ambiguous. This receptor was identified in a young woman in good health and CMV-seronegative. CDR3 residues: CASSSQGPGSSEAFF. The CDR3 nucleotides read TGTGCCAGCAGCTCGCAAGGACCGGGGAGCTCTGAAGCTTTCTTT.